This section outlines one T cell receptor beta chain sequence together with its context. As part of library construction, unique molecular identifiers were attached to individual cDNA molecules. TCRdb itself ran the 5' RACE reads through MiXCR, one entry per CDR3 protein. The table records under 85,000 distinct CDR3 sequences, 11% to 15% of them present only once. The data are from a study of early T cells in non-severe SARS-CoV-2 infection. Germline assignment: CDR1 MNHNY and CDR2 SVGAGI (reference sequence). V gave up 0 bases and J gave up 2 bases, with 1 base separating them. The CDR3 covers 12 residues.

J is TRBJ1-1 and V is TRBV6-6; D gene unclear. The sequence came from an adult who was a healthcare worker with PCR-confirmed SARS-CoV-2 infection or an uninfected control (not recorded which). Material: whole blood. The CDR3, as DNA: TGTGCCAGCAGTTACTCAAACACTGAAGCTTTCTTT. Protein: CASSYSNTEAFF.